The 30 T cell receptor beta chains listed next were all sequenced from one sample in a study of OX40 agonist ivuxolimab in advanced cancers. Sequencing was performed with immunoSEQ multiplex PCR; in TCRdb, only in-frame clones are kept and a portion is missing. The data show around 66,000 clones, 80% to 90% seen once. Source: CD4+ or CD8+ T cells sorted from blood, taken in a trial of the OX40 agonist ivuxolimab. These receptors all stem from an adult with an advanced solid tumor such as melanoma, head and neck, liver or kidney cancer.

The chain has TRBV29-1 and TRBJ2-5, with 8 positions matching TRBD1. Germline CDR1 is SQVTM and CDR2 is ANQGSEA. The CDR3 extends over 12 amino acids. V shed 6 bases and J 5 bases; nucleotides not matched to a gene: 5. CDR3: CSVQGAGETQYF. CDR3 nucleotide sequence: TGCAGCGTGCAGGGGGCAGGGGAGACCCAGTACTTC.

The chain carries TRBV20-1 and TRBJ2-7; 8 positions agree with TRBD1. The CDR3 loop spans 11 amino acids. J gave up 11 bases and V 3 bases, and 6 bases lay outside the gene matches. The germline V gene encodes CDR1 DFQATT and CDR2 SNEGSKA (reference sequence). The CDR3 is CSARSGGAEYF. DNA of the CDR3: TGCAGTGCTAGGTCAGGGGGCGCCGAGTACTTC.

V is TRBV28 and J is TRBJ1-2; D is ambiguous. The V end was cut by 1 base, the J end by 2 bases, with 8 bases between. Germline V gene data show CDR1 as MDHEN and CDR2 as SYDVKM. This CDR3 has 14 residues. DNA of the CDR3: TGTGCCAGCAGTTTATCGGTGGGGAACTATGGCTACACCTTC. Residues: CASSLSVGNYGYTF.

The rearrangement uses TRBV18 and TRBJ2-5; D not certain. This CDR3 contains 17 residues. Trimming took off 0 bases at V and 2 bases at J, with 16 bases between the two ends. Per germline, CDR1 KGHSH and CDR2 LQKENI. CDR3 residues: CASSPPGRALFQETQYF. The CDR3 DNA sequence: TGTGCCAGCTCACCACCCGGCCGGGCGTTGTTTCAAGAGACCCAGTACTTC.

The gene calls are TRBV2 and TRBJ1-2; D not resolved. The V and J ends lost 2 bases and 9 bases respectively, with 7 bases between them. This CDR3 is 11 amino acids long. Looked up from germline, CDR1 is SNHLY and CDR2 is FYNNEI. The CDR3 loop is CASSESRRYTF. DNA for the CDR3: TGTGCCAGCAGTGAAAGCAGACGCTACACCTTC.

The CDR3 region is CASSREGLGYTF. DNA of the CDR3: TGTGCCAGCAGCCGGGAGGGGCTTGGCTACACCTTC. This rearrangement joins TRBV7-9 to TRBJ1-2, with D perhaps TRBD1 (5 bases). This CDR3 spans 12 amino acids. Germline CDR1 SEHNR, CDR2 FQNEAQ (reference sequence). Deletions cut 5 bases from V and 7 bases from J, with 11 bases between.

This clone came up once. V and J are TRBV18 and TRBJ2-7; the D is unclear. Germline assignment: CDR1 KGHSH and CDR2 LQKENI. The CDR3 is 14 residues long. V lost 5 bases and J lost 1, with 12 bases in between. The CDR3: CASSSQTDSYEQYF. Written as DNA, the CDR3 is TGTGCCAGCTCATCCCAGACTGATTCCTACGAGCAGTACTTC.

The V call is TRBV5-8, the J call TRBJ1-4; no reliable D call. Deletions cut 6 bases from V and 2 bases from J, with 8 bases between. Germline CDR1 reads SGHTS; CDR2 reads YDEGEE. This CDR3 comprises 13 residues. This CDR3 is CASNRATNEKLFF. The CDR3, as DNA: TGTGCCAGCAATCGCGCCACTAATGAAAAACTGTTTTTT. Based on the CDR3 plus reference TRBV5-8 and TRBJ1-4, the full variable domain is EAGVTQSPTHLIKTRGQQATLRCSPISGHTSVYWYQQALGLGLQFLLWYDEGEERNRGNFPPRFSGRQFPNYSSELNVNALELEDSALYLCASNRATNEKLFFGSGTQLSVL.

This rearrangement joins TRBV2 to TRBJ2-2, with a weak D call TRBD2 (7 bases). Trimming shortened V by 7 bases and J by 4 bases, and 13 bases separated the two germline ends. CDR3 length equals 14 residues. CDR1 is SNHLY and CDR2 is FYNNEI in the germline V gene. For the CDR3, the DNA is TGTGCCAGCAAAAGGGGGGGCCTCACCGGGGAGCTGTTTTTT. Translated, it gives CASKRGGLTGELFF. The full variable domain, rest sourced from reference TRBV2 and TRBJ2-2, is EPEVTQTPSHQVTQMGQEVILRCVPISNHLYFYWYRQILGQKVEFLVSFYNNEISEKSEIFDDQFSVERPDGSNFTLKIRSTKLEDSAMYFCASKRGGLTGELFFGEGSRLTVL.

This clone was observed once. The V call is TRBV11-2, the J call TRBJ2-7; 10 bases are shared with TRBD2. The germline V gene has CDR1 SGHAT and CDR2 FQNNGV. Trimming removed 7 bases from V and 2 bases from J; junction bases left unmatched: 8. The CDR3 consists of 15 residues. The CDR3 sequence is CASTELAGPTYEQYF. In DNA form, the CDR3 reads TGTGCCAGCACCGAACTAGCGGGGCCCACCTACGAGCAGTACTTC.

The rearrangement uses TRBV7-9 and TRBJ2-1; D gene ambiguous. There are 14 residues in the CDR3. V dropped 0 bases and J dropped 0 bases, with 3 bases sitting between them. CDR1 is SEHNR, CDR2 FQNEAQ, per germline (reference sequence). The chain's CDR3 is CASSLASSYNEQFF. The CDR3 DNA sequence: TGTGCCAGCAGCTTAGCAAGCTCCTACAATGAGCAGTTCTTC.

V and J are TRBV5-1 and TRBJ2-1; D remains unclear. V was clipped by 5 bases and J by 4 bases, with 10 bases between them. The CDR3 runs 13 residues. Germline CDR1 is SGHRS and CDR2 is YFSETQ. The CDR3 nucleotides read TGCGCCAGCAGTGAGATCCTTTACAATGAGCAGTTCTTC. It yields the protein CASSEILYNEQFF.

The J gene is TRBJ1-1, the V gene TRBV2, with D perhaps matching TRBD1 (5 bases). The CDR3 contains 14 residues. The V end was cut by 4 bases, the J end by 4 bases, with 13 bases between. Per the germline V gene, CDR1 is SNHLY and CDR2 is FYNNEI. CDR3: CASSVLRGSTEAFF. As DNA, the CDR3 is TGTGCCAGCAGTGTCCTGCGGGGGAGCACTGAAGCTTTCTTT.

About this clone: One end of the junction does not line up with germline, which may come from a read error. V is TRBV6-1 and J is TRBJ1-1, with D possibly matching TRBD1 (6 bases). The CDR3 runs to 13 residues. In germline, CDR1 is MNHNS, CDR2 SASEGT. The CDR3 DNA sequence: TGTGCCAGCAGGGAAGGGGGGAACACTGAAGCTTTCTTT. Protein product: CASREGGNTEAFF.

The chain carries TRBV4-1 and TRBJ1-6; D is possibly TRBD1 (5 bases). The V end lost 0 bases, the J end lost 4 bases, and 7 bases lay between the germline ends. There are 15 residues in the CDR3. Germline V gene sequence: CDR1 MGHRA, CDR2 YSYEKL. The CDR3 loop is CASSQEGLYNSPLHF. In DNA form, the CDR3 reads TGCGCCAGCAGCCAAGAGGGACTTTATAATTCACCCCTCCACTTT.

The chain has TRBV28 and TRBJ2-2, with D tentatively TRBD2 (6 bases). Germline V lookup: CDR1 MDHEN, CDR2 SYDVKM. The CDR3 contains 16 residues. V lost 5 bases, J lost 2 bases, and 15 bases lay in between. CDR3 region: CASSRGVTSNTGELFF. The CDR3 region has the DNA TGTGCCAGCAGTAGAGGGGTGACTAGTAACACCGGGGAGCTGTTTTTT.

This chain connects TRBV19 to TRBJ1-4; no clear D. This CDR3 comprises 15 residues. CDR1 is LNHDA, CDR2 SQIVND, per germline (reference sequence). Trimming left V 5 bases short and J 0 bases short, with 10 bases between. Written as DNA, the CDR3 is TGTGCCAGTAGTGAGGCCCTTTCAACTAATGAAAAACTGTTTTTT. This codes for CASSEALSTNEKLFF.

The CDR3 is CASSYGGGGSPLHF. The DNA for the CDR3 is TGTGCCAGCAGTTACGGCGGGGGCGGTTCACCCCTCCACTTT. This chain connects TRBV6-5 to TRBJ1-6, with D possibly TRBD1 on 6 matching bases. V was trimmed by 2 bases and J by 9 bases, leaving 11 bases between them. The germline gives CDR1 MNHEY, CDR2 SVGAGI. This CDR3 has 14 residues.

The chain employs TRBV6-5 and TRBJ2-5; the match to TRBD1 covers 8 bases. CDR1 MNHEY and CDR2 SVGAGI come from the germline V gene. The CDR3 contains 16 residues. V lost 0 bases and J lost 5; bases outside the gene matches: 8. The CDR3 reads CASSYSGRGLGETQYF. The DNA for the CDR3 is TGTGCCAGCAGTTACTCAGGCAGGGGGCTAGGGGAGACCCAGTACTTC.

About this clone: The junction and the germline gene differ at one end; a read error may be behind it. The chain has TRBV7-9 and TRBJ2-7; D gene uncertain. In germline, CDR1 is SEHNR, CDR2 FQNEAQ (reference sequence). The CDR3 runs to 12 residues. The DNA for the CDR3 is TGTGCCAGCAGCTTATCTGATTGTACAACTAACTTC. This gives the protein CASSLSDCTTNF. Drawing the rest from reference TRBV7-9 and TRBJ2-7, the complete variable domain is DTGVSQNPRHKITKRGQNVTFRCDPISEHNRLYWYRQTLGQGPEFLTYFQNEAQLEKSRLLSDRFSAERPKGSFSTLEIQRTEQGDSAMYLCASSLSDCTTNFGPGTRLTVT.

This chain links TRBV4-1 with TRBJ1-1; no clear D gene. V lost 5 bases and J lost 0, with 10 bases in between. The length of the CDR3 is 14 residues. Per the germline V gene, CDR1 is MGHRA and CDR2 is YSYEKL. The CDR3 here is CASSFPGMNTEAFF. The DNA of the CDR3 is TGCGCCAGCAGCTTCCCGGGCATGAACACTGAAGCTTTCTTT.

This chain connects TRBV10-3 to TRBJ1-5; D unresolved. The CDR3 has 14 residues. Germline V lookup: CDR1 ENHRY, CDR2 SYGVKD. Deletions cut 4 bases from V and 4 bases from J, with 11 bases between. The CDR3 DNA reads TGTGCCATCAGTGCTGGAGCCGCGAATCAGCCCCAGCATTTT. It specifies CAISAGAANQPQHF.

V and J are TRBV5-8 and TRBJ2-1, with 7 bases aligning to TRBD1. V trimming: 5 bases; J trimming: 6 bases; junction bases outside the gene matches: 11. CDR1 SGHTS and CDR2 YDEGEE come from the germline V gene. The CDR3 length is 15 residues. CDR3 DNA: TGTGCCAGCAGAGACGACAGGGAGTGGACCAATGAGCAGTTCTTC. Translating it yields CASRDDREWTNEQFF.

The genes are TRBV5-5 and TRBJ2-7; 9 bases are a match to TRBD1. Trimming at V came to 4 bases and at J to 6 bases, leaving 11 bases not matched to a gene. CDR3 length equals 15 residues. CDR1 is SGHKS, CDR2 YYEKEE, per germline (reference sequence). Written as DNA, the CDR3 is TGTGCCAGCAGCCCGGGACAGGGCTCCCCTCTCGAGCAGTACTTC. Translating gives CASSPGQGSPLEQYF. The full variable domain, completed using reference TRBV5-5 and TRBJ2-7, is DAGVTQSPTHLIKTRGQQVTLRCSPISGHKSVSWYQQVLGQGPQFIFQYYEKEERGRGNFPDRFSARQFPNYSSELNVNALLLGDSALYLCASSPGQGSPLEQYFGPGTRLTVT.

The chain recombines TRBV9 with TRBJ2-1; 11 nucleotides align to TRBD2. The germline V gene has CDR1 SGDLS and CDR2 YYNGEE. After removal of 4 bases from V and 4 bases from J, the junction contained 4 bases not matched to a gene. This CDR3 comprises 15 residues. As DNA, the CDR3 is TGTGCCAGCAGCCAGACTAGCGGGATATACAATGAGCAGTTCTTC. As protein: CASSQTSGIYNEQFF.

This chain joins TRBV27 and TRBJ2-2; D gene uncertain. This CDR3 contains 14 residues. In germline, CDR1 is MNHEY, CDR2 SMNVEV (reference sequence). Trimming removed 2 bases from V and 1 base from J, with 5 bases in between. The CDR3 DNA follows: TGTGCCAGCAGTTTACCAGGGAACACCGGGGAGCTGTTTTTT. Translated: CASSLPGNTGELFF.

The chain links TRBV5-1 to TRBJ2-3, with 8 positions matching TRBD2. Trimming removed 0 bases from V and 2 bases from J; junction bases left unmatched: 5. Germline loops: CDR1 SGHRS, CDR2 YFSETQ. The CDR3 has 16 residues. CDR3 coding DNA: TGCGCCAGCAGCTTGGCCCCAGCGGGGGACACAGATACGCAGTATTTT. Amino acid sequence: CASSLAPAGDTDTQYF.

The CDR3 reads CASSKVWTAPGLSNQPQHF. The CDR3 DNA reads TGTGCCAGCAGCAAAGTGTGGACGGCGCCGGGATTAAGCAATCAGCCCCAGCATTTT. The chain joins TRBV21-1 to TRBJ1-5. TRBV21-1 counts as a pseudogene. The length of the CDR3 is 19 residues.

The V gene is TRBV7-3, the J gene TRBJ2-7; 7 bases agree with TRBD1. V trimming: 5 bases; J trimming: 6 bases; junction bases outside the gene matches: 10. The CDR3 is made up of 14 amino acids. Germline loops: CDR1 SGHTA, CDR2 FQGTGA. DNA for the CDR3: TGTGCCAGCAGCCCAAGGGACAGTAAAGGCGAGCAGTACTTC. Protein sequence: CASSPRDSKGEQYF.

The V gene is TRBV5-1, the J gene TRBJ2-1; D perhaps matches TRBD2 (5 bases). CDR1 and CDR2 (germline): SGHRS, YFSETQ. Trimming left V 3 bases short and J 3 bases short, with 13 bases between. CDR3 length: 15 amino acids. CDR3 in amino acids: CASSYSGLDYNEQFF. CDR3 sequence (DNA): TGCGCCAGCAGCTACTCCGGACTGGACTACAATGAGCAGTTCTTC.